The source of this T cell receptor (beta chain) is a study of blood T cell repertoires in COVID-19 (dated by TCRdb to 2018 to 2021). Turning to the overall study: Collaborator samples came from the United States, Italy and Spain and covered acute and convalescent phases of COVID-19. The material from the prospective study consisted of cDNA or gDNA derived from T cells, B-cell-depleted T cells, or PBMCs. Deeply sampled blood TCRbeta repertoires from subjects exposed to, actively infected with, or recovered from COVID-19 were included in the dataset. A freely available public database, intended as a resource for researchers studying the immune response to SARS-CoV-2, is where the repertoires were released. Samples were obtained from the ongoing ImmuneRACE study (first 160 participants) and from over 1,000 subjects provided by 6 global collaborators. Nearly every sample came with metadata listing a de-identified subject ID, COVID-19 status, age in years and sex. Where HLA class I and class II types were available, the types were taken from metadata supplied by the sample provider, not from assay-based typing.

General study outcomes and caveats: The amount of clinical and demographic metadata varied by source and participant and was provided uncurated.

Collaborating institutions collected whole blood in K2EDTA tubes following their own protocols. For TCRbeta analysis, collaborator samples were shipped as frozen whole blood, as isolated PBMCs, or as DNA extracted from either sample type. V lost 5 bases and J lost 3 bases, and the count of bases not matched to a germline gene is 7. The CDR3 numbers 14 residues from cysteine through phenylalanine. The entry retains the CDR3 DNA only, 42 bases that are in frame from base 1. The germline V gene yields SQVTM for CDR1 and ANQGSEA for CDR2. TCRbeta CDR3 regions were amplified from genomic DNA using the immunoSEQ Assay, a bias-controlled multiplex PCR. Regarding the original processing steps: Nucleated cell counts per sample were estimated from amplification of reference gene primers within the assay. To quantify the absolute abundance of each unique TCRbeta CDR3 rearrangement, sequence reads were collapsed and filtered. For each sample, productive Simpson clonality was calculated by taking the square root of Simpson's diversity index across productive rearrangements. TCRdb retrieved this table from immuneACCESS and kept in-frame rearrangements only. Not all clones are present; in checked studies, unresolved V genes account for under half, and no reason is known for the remainder. That table supplies the V and J calls and clone size; D and trimming were determined from the DNA. Here the sample has 140,000 to 150,000 clones; around nine tenths occur a single time. The ten largest account for 1.5% to 2% of the sample.

Comments on this clone: What this receptor recognizes is not known. No base quality values were provided; no much bigger clone lies one nucleotide off.

The material sequenced was peripheral blood. The receptor chain draws on TRBV29-1 and TRBJ1-1; 9 central bases correspond to TRBD1. The TCR was taken from a human donor in a cohort sampled during active COVID-19. CDR3 protein: CSVPTGGADTEAFF. The DNA sequence is given as TGCAGCGTTCCCACAGGGGGCGCCGACACTGAAGCTTTCTTT.